The T cell receptor beta chain under discussion was sequenced for a study of technical replicates of blood from several donors. The data were produced by immunoSEQ multiplex PCR, yet TCRdb's version contains in-frame clones alone and is incomplete. This table has about 80,000 clones, roughly 94% appearing once. This clone was observed once. Per the germline V gene, CDR1 is SGDLS and CDR2 is YYNGEE. With 0 bases removed from V and 7 bases from J, the gap between germline ends came to 13 bases. The CDR3 is 14 amino acids. The material sequenced was T cells isolated from PBMCs. The sequence derives from a human donor in good health. This chain uses TRBV9 with TRBJ1-2, with TRBD1 as a possible D gene (5 bases). The CDR3 loop is CASSVGAVTGGYTF. CDR3 bases: TGTGCCAGCAGCGTAGGGGCGGTTACAGGTGGCTACACCTTC.